One and the same sample provided the 20 T cell receptor beta chains below, sequenced in a study of CD8 T cells in ankylosing spondylitis. General study points: Several highly homologous variants made up a TCR beta motif, and this motif appeared characteristic of ankylosing spondylitis blood.

Their recognized antigens are unknown. Each CDR3 protein is one row after TCRdb ran MiXCR on the 5' RACE reads. The profile covers some 400,000 distinct CDR3 sequences, with 20% to 25% appearing a single time and around 16% taken by the ten largest. Sequences were obtained from blood, either unsorted or a sorted T cell fraction (not recorded which). These receptors originate from a male donor with ankylosing spondylitis.

This chain uses TRBV19 with TRBJ2-1; maybe TRBD1 (5 bases). Germline assignment: CDR1 LNHDA and CDR2 SQIVND (reference sequence). With 6 bases removed from V and 13 bases from J, the gap between germline ends came to 16 bases. This CDR3 is 12 amino acids long. The CDR3 here is CASSSPSQVQFF. The DNA of the CDR3 is TGTGCCAGTAGCTCACCATCACAGGTACAGTTCTTC.

A few counts support this clonotype. The V call is TRBV28, the J call TRBJ1-3; tentative D call: TRBD1 (5 bases). Germline values: CDR1 MDHEN, CDR2 SYDVKM. Trimming took off 6 bases at V and 0 bases at J, with 15 bases between the two ends. There are 16 residues in the CDR3. The CDR3 sequence is CASRPPGTVSGNTIYF. The CDR3, as DNA: TGTGCCAGCAGACCCCCCGGGACGGTCTCTGGAAACACCATATATTTT.

There are many counts of this clonotype. The chain is built from TRBV29-1 and TRBJ2-1; D not certain. Trimming stripped 4 bases from V and 4 bases from J, with 8 bases between. This CDR3 is 12 amino acids long. Germline loops: CDR1 SQVTM, CDR2 ANQGSEA. The CDR3 sequence is CSVGRTYNEQFF. The CDR3 nucleotides read TGCAGCGTTGGGCGAACGTACAATGAGCAGTTCTTC.

The DNA of the CDR3 is TGTGCCAGCAGCTTACGTAACAGACCCTATGAAAAACTGTTTTTT. Its translation is CASSLRNRPYEKLFF. This chain joins TRBV7-8 and TRBJ1-4; D unclear. Trimming stripped 2 bases from V and 6 bases from J, with 13 bases between. The CDR3 has 15 amino acids. Germline V CDR1 and CDR2: SGHVS, FQNEAQ.

The J gene is TRBJ2-5, the V gene TRBV15; 7 nucleotides match TRBD2. The CDR3 runs to 18 residues. J was trimmed by 0 bases and V by 2 bases; bases with no gene match: 12. Germline V lookup: CDR1 LNHNV, CDR2 YYDKDF (reference sequence). As DNA, the CDR3 is TGTGCCACCAGCAGACCGGGTCCCCTAGCGGACAACCAAGAGACCCAGTACTTC. It specifies CATSRPGPLADNQETQYF.

This clonotype has only a few counts. This chain joins TRBV29-1 and TRBJ1-1, with D unresolved. CDR1 and CDR2 from the germline V gene are SQVTM and ANQGSEA. Trimming pared 7 bases from V and 4 bases from J, leaving 16 bases between. The CDR3 consists of 13 residues. CDR3 DNA: TGCAGCGCTGTCCGAACCGAGGTCACTGAAGCTTTCTTT. It encodes CSAVRTEVTEAFF.

This clonotype was counted ten times or more. The V and J genes are TRBV5-1 and TRBJ2-1; 9 nucleotides match TRBD2. There are 16 residues in the CDR3. Per germline, CDR1 SGHRS and CDR2 YFSETQ. With 0 bases clipped from V and 4 bases from J, the junction kept 5 bases outside the gene matches. CDR3 region: CASSLGSGRTYNEQFF. The CDR3 bases are TGCGCCAGCAGCTTGGGAAGCGGGAGGACTTACAATGAGCAGTTCTTC.

The V call is TRBV29-1, the J call TRBJ1-2; no firm D call. V was pared by 5 bases and J by 6 bases, with 16 bases between. The CDR3 is made up of 13 amino acids. CDR1 is SQVTM, CDR2 ANQGSEA, per germline. The CDR3 is CSVQKPGADGYTF. CDR3 bases: TGCAGCGTTCAAAAGCCGGGCGCGGATGGCTACACCTTC.

The chain couples TRBV5-5 to TRBJ1-1; D not resolved. V shed 0 bases and J shed 4 bases, with 16 bases lying between them. Germline V gene lookup returns CDR1 SGHKS and CDR2 YYEKEE (reference sequence). This CDR3 is built from 16 residues. This CDR3 is CASSLVQVILGTEAFF. CDR3 coding DNA: TGTGCCAGCAGCTTGGTGCAGGTTATATTGGGCACTGAAGCTTTCTTT.

The chain is built from TRBV11-2 and TRBJ2-2, with 8 bases identical to TRBD2. The CDR3 covers 17 residues. V dropped 0 bases and J dropped 6; count of bases not matched to a gene: 9. The V gene's germline CDR1 is SGHAT and CDR2 FQNNGV. The CDR3 protein is CASSLEGLASSAGELFF. CDR3 DNA: TGTGCCAGCAGCTTAGAAGGACTAGCCTCCAGCGCCGGGGAGCTGTTTTTT.

The V call is TRBV15, the J call TRBJ2-1, with a tentative D call TRBD2 (5 bases). Germline V gene lookup returns CDR1 LNHNV and CDR2 YYDKDF (reference sequence). The CDR3 sequence is 17 residues long. Trimming removed 1 base at V and 5 bases at J, with 18 bases between. The CDR3 loop is CATSRGAAEPINNEQFF. CDR3 bases: TGTGCCACCAGCAGAGGGGCAGCGGAGCCAATCAACAATGAGCAGTTCTTC.

This clonotype was seen more than once but under ten times. The chain carries TRBV29-1 and TRBJ2-4; D is undetermined. The CDR3 is made up of 13 amino acids. Trimming cost V 7 bases and J 4 bases, with 14 bases left between them. Looked up from germline, CDR1 is SQVTM and CDR2 is ANQGSEA. For the CDR3, the DNA is TGCAGCGCCGCACCCGGGTTGAAAAACATTCAGTACTTC. It translates to CSAAPGLKNIQYF.

This clonotype was detected only a few times. The rearrangement joins TRBV2 to TRBJ1-5; possibly TRBD1 for D (6 bases). There are 15 residues in the CDR3. V was cut by 4 bases and J by 2 bases, with 12 bases left in between. Germline values: CDR1 SNHLY, CDR2 FYNNEI. The CDR3 protein is CASSGQAGRNQPQHF. The CDR3 bases are TGTGCCAGCAGTGGACAGGCAGGTCGCAATCAGCCCCAGCATTTT.

This chain links TRBV4-1 with TRBJ1-2, with D possibly matching TRBD1 (6 bases). The ends were cut back, 0 bases at V and 5 bases at J, with 13 bases in the middle. Germline V CDR1 and CDR2: MGHRA, YSYEKL. The CDR3 length is 15 residues. CDR3 nucleotides: TGCGCCAGCAGCCAAGAACAGGGACCGAATTATGGCTACACCTTC. Its protein is CASSQEQGPNYGYTF.

This clonotype was counted a few times. The chain uses TRBV29-1 and TRBJ2-7; D possibly matches TRBD1 or TRBD2 (5 bases each). Germline CDR1 is SQVTM and CDR2 is ANQGSEA. Trimming removed 4 bases at V and 10 bases at J, with 14 bases between. This CDR3 contains 11 residues. The CDR3 bases are TGCAGCGTTGCAGCGAGGGGTCATCAGTACTTC. As protein: CSVAARGHQYF.

The rearrangement links TRBV7-3 to TRBJ2-1; D unresolved. Trimming stripped 2 bases from V and 6 bases from J, with 11 bases between. Germline V gene data show CDR1 as SGHTA and CDR2 as FQGTGA. The length of the CDR3 is 14 residues. The CDR3 DNA reads TGTGCCAGCAGCTTATCTCCGCCTCGCAATGAGCAGTTCTTC. Protein product: CASSLSPPRNEQFF.

This clonotype has a handful of counts. The J gene is TRBJ2-7, the V gene TRBV4-1; D not resolved. The germline CDR1 and CDR2 sequences are MGHRA and YSYEKL. Trimming removed 0 bases from V and 3 bases from J, with 9 bases in between. This CDR3 has 14 residues. CDR3 region: CASSQEQHIYEQYF. In DNA, the CDR3 is TGCGCCAGCAGCCAAGAGCAACATATCTACGAGCAGTACTTC.

The chain links TRBV29-1 to TRBJ1-2; no definite D call. Germline V gene sequence: CDR1 SQVTM, CDR2 ANQGSEA. Trimming stripped 4 bases from V and 3 bases from J, with 12 bases between. The CDR3 loop spans 13 amino acids. The CDR3 region is CSVGEGIDYGYTF. The CDR3 DNA sequence: TGCAGCGTTGGAGAGGGTATAGACTATGGCTACACCTTC.

This clonotype has ten or more counts. The V gene is TRBV29-1, the J gene TRBJ2-2, with D perhaps TRBD1 (6 bases). Germline V gene lookup returns CDR1 SQVTM and CDR2 ANQGSEA. The CDR3 runs 13 residues. Trimming left V 4 bases short and J 6 bases short, with 12 bases between. For the CDR3, the DNA is TGCAGCGTTGTGGCAGGGGCCGCCGGGGAGCTGTTTTTT. Encoded protein: CSVVAGAAGELFF.

In its sample, this clonotype was seen a few times. The J gene is TRBJ2-3, the V gene TRBV7-2; D is ambiguous. Germline V gene lookup returns CDR1 SGHTA and CDR2 FQGNSA. Trimming took off 1 base at V and 3 bases at J, with 11 bases between the two ends. This CDR3 has 15 amino acids. The CDR3 spells CASSLEAVGTDTQYF. The CDR3 DNA is TGTGCCAGCAGCTTAGAGGCAGTAGGAACAGATACGCAGTATTTT. The full variable domain, completed using reference TRBV7-2 and TRBJ2-3, is GAGVSQSPSNKVTEKGKDVELRCDPISGHTALYWYRQSLGQGLEFLIYFQGNSAPDKSGLPSDRFSAERTGGSVSTLTIQRTQQEDSAVYLCASSLEAVGTDTQYFGPGTRLTVL.